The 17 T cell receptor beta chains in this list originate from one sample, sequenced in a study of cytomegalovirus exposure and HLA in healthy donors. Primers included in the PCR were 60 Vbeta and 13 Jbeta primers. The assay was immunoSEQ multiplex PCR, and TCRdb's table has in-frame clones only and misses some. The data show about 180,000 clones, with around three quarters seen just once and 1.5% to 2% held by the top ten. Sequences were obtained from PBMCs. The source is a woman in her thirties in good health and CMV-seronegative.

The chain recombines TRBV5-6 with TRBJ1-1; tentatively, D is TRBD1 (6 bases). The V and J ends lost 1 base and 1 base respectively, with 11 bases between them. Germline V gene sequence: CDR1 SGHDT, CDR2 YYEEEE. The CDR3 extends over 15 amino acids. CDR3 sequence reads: CASSLFPDRNTEAFF. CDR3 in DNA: TGTGCCAGCAGCTTGTTCCCGGACAGGAACACTGAAGCTTTCTTT.

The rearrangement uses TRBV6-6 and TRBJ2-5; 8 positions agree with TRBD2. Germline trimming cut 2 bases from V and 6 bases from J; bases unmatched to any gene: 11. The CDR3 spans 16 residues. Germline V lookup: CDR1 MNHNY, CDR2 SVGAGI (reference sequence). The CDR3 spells CASSYNPSGGVKTQYF. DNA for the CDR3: TGTGCCAGCAGTTACAACCCCTCCGGGGGGGTTAAGACCCAGTACTTC.

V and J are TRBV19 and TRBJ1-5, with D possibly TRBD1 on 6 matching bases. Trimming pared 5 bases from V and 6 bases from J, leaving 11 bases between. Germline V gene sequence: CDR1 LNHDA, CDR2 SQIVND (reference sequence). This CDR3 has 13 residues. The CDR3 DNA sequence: TGTGCCAGTAGTTCAGGGGCCCGTCAGCCCCAGCATTTT. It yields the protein CASSSGARQPQHF.

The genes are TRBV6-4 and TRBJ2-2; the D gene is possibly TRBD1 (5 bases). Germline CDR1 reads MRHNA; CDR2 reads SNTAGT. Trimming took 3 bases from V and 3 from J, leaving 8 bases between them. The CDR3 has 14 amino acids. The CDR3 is CASSDQGYTGELFF. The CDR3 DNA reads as TGTGCCAGCAGTGATCAGGGCTACACCGGGGAGCTGTTTTTT.

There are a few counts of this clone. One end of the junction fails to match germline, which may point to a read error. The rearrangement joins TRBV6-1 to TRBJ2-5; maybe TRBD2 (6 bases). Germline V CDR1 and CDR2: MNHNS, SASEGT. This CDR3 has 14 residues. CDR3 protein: CAIRDPGGVENQYF. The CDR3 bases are TGTGCCATCAGGGACCCCGGGGGAGTGGAGAACCAGTACTTC.

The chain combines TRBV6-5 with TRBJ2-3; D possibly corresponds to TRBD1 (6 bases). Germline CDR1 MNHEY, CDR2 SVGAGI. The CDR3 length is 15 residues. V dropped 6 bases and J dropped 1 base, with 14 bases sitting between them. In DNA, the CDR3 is TGTGCCAGCAGACCCCAGGGGTGGGGCACAGATACGCAGTATTTT. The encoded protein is CASRPQGWGTDTQYF.

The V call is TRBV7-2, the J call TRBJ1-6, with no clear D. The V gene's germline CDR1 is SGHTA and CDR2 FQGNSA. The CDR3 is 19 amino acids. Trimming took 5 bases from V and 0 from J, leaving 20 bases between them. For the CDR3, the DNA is TGTGCCAGCAGCCCAGACGACAAGTTGGAAAGCTCCTATAATTCACCCCTCCACTTT. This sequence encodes CASSPDDKLESSYNSPLHF.

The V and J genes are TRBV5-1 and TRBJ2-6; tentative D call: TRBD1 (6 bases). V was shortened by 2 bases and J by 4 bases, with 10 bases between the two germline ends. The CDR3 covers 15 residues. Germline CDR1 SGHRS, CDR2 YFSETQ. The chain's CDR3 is CASSFTGTGANVLTF. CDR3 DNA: TGCGCCAGCAGCTTTACAGGGACCGGGGCCAACGTCCTGACTTTC.

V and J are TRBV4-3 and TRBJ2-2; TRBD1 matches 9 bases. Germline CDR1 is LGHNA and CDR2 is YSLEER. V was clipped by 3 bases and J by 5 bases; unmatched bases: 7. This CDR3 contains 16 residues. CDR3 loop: CASSHLTGGGTGELFF. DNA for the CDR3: TGCGCCAGCAGCCATCTAACAGGGGGCGGTACCGGGGAGCTGTTTTTT.

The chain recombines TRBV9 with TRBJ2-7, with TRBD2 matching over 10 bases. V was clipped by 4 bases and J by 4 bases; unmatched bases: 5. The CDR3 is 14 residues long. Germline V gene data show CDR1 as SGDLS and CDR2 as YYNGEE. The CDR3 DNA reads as TGTGCCAGCAGCTCAGAGCGGGGGGGTTACGAGCAGTACTTC. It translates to CASSSERGGYEQYF.

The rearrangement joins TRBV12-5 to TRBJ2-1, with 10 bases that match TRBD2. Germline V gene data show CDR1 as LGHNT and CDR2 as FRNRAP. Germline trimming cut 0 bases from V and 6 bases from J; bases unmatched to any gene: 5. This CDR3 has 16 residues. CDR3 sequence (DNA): TGTGCTAGTGGTTTGGTTCTAGCGGGGGCCTTCAATGAGCAGTTCTTC. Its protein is CASGLVLAGAFNEQFF.

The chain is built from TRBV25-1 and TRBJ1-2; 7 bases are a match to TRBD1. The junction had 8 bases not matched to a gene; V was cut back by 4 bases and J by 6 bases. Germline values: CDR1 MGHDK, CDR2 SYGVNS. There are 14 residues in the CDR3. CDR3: CASSAIDRDNGYTF. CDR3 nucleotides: TGTGCCAGCAGTGCGATAGACAGGGATAATGGCTACACCTTC.

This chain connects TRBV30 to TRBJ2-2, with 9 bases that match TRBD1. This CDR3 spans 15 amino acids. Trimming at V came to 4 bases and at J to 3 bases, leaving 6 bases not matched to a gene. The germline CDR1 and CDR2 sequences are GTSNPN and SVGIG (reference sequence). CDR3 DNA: TGTGCCTGGACAACCGGGACAGGGCACACCGGGGAGCTGTTTTTT. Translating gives CAWTTGTGHTGELFF.

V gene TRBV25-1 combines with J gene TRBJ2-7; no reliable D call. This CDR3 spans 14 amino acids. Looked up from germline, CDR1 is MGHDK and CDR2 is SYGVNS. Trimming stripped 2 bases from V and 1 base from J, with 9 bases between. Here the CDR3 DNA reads TGTGCCAGCAGTGAAACAACAGCTTCCTACGAGCAGTACTTC. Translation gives CASSETTASYEQYF.

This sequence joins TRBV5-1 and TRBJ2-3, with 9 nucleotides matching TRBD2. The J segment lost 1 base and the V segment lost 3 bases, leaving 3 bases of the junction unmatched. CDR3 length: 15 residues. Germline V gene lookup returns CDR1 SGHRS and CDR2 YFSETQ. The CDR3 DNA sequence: TGCGCCAGCAGCTGGAGGACTAGCGGCACAGATACGCAGTATTTT. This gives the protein CASSWRTSGTDTQYF.

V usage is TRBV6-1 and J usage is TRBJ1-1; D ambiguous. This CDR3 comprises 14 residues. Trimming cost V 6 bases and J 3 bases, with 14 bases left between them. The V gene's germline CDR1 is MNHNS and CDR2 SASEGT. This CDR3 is CASRLGGWDTEAFF. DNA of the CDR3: TGTGCCAGCAGGTTGGGAGGGTGGGACACTGAAGCTTTCTTT.

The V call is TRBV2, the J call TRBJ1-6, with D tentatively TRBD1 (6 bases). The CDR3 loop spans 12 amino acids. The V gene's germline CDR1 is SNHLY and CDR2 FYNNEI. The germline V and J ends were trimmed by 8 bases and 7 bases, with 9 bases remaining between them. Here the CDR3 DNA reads TGTGCCAGCGAGGGGGAGAATTCACCCCTCCACTTT. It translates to CASEGENSPLHF.